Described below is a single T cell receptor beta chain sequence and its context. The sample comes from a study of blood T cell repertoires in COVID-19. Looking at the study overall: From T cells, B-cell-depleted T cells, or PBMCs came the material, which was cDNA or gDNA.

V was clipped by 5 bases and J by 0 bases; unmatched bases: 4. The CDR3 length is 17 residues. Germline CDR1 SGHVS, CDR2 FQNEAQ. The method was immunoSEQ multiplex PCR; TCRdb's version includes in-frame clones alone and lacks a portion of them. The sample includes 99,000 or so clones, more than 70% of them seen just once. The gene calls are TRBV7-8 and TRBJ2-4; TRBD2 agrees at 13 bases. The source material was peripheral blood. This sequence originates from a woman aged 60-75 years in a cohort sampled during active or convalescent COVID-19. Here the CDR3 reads CASSLRTSGRAKNIQYF. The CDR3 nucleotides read TGTGCCAGCAGCCTAAGGACTAGCGGGAGAGCCAAAAACATTCAGTACTTC.